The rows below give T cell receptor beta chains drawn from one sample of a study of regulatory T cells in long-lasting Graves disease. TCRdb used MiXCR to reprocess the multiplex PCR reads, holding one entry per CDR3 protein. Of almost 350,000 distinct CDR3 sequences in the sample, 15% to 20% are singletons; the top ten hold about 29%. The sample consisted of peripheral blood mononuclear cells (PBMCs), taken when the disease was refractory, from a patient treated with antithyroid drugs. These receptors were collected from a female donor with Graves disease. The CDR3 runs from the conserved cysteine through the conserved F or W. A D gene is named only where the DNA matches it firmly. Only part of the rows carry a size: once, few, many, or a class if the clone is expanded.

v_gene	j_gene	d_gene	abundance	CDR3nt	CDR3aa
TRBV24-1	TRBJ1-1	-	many	TGTGCCACCAGTGCTGAGGGAAAACGGGCTTTCTTT	CATSAEGKRAFF
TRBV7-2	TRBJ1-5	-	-	TGTGCCAGCAGCTTAGCCGGACTTTCAGTCTATCAGCCCCAGCATTTT	CASSLAGLSVYQPQHF
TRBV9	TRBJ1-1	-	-	TGTGCCAGCAGCGTATCTCTACGCGACAACACTGAAGCTTTCTTT	CASSVSLRDNTEAFF
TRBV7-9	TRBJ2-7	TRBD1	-	TGTGCCAGCAGCACAACCGGGACAGGGAGAGAGCAGTACTTC	CASSTTGTGREQYF
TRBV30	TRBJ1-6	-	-	TGTGCCTGGAGGGCCTCGTCTAATTTACCCCTCCACTTT	CAWRASSNLPLHF
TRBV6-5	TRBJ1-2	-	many	TGTGCCAGCAGTTACTCGCACAGAATCTATGGCTACACCTTC	CASSYSHRIYGYTF
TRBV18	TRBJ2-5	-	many	TGTGCCAGCTCACCACGAGTTGCCGAGACCCAGTACTTC	CASSPRVAETQYF
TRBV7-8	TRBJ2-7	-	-	TGTGCCAGCAGCATCACAGGTAGTGGCTACGAGCAGTACTTC	CASSITGSGYEQYF
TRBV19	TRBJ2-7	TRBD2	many	TGTGCCAGTAGTACCCGTTACCGGGGGGAAGCCTACGAGCAGTACTTC	CASSTRYRGEAYEQYF
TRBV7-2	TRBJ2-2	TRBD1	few	TGTGCCAGCAGCTTATCCCTCAGGGGGCTGGGCACCGGGGAGCTGTTTTTT	CASSLSLRGLGTGELFF
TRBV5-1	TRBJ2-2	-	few	TGCGCCAGCAGCTTGGCCTGGCAGGGGTTAACCGGGGAGCTGTTTTTT	CASSLAWQGLTGELFF
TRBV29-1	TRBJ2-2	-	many	TGCAGCGTCCTGGGCGACCGTACCGGGGAGCTGTTTTTT	CSVLGDRTGELFF
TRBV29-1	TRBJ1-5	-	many	TGCAGCGTTGCCTGGGCAAGGGGCCCTAATCAGCCCCAGCATTTT	CSVAWARGPNQPQHF
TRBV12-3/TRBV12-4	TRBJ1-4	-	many	TGTGCCAGCAGCTACCCTGGAGGGTTCCGTGAAAAACTGTTTTTT	CASSYPGGFREKLFF